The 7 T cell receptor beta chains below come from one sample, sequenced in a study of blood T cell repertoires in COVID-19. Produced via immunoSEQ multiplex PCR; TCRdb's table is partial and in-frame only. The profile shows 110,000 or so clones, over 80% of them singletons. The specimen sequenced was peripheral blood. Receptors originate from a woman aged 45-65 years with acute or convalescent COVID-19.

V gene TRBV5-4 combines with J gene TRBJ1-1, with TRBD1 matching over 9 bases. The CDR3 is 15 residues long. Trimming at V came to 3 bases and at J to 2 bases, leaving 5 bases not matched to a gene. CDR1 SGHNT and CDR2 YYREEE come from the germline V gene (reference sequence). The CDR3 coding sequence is TGTGCCAGCAGCTGGGACAGGGAGCCCAACACTGAAGCTTTCTTT. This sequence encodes CASSWDREPNTEAFF.

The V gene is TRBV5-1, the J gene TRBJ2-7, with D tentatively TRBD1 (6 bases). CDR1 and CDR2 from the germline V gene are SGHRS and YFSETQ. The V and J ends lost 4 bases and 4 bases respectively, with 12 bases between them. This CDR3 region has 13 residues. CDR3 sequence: CASSADSLYEQYF. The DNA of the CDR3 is TGCGCCAGCAGCGCGGACAGCTTATACGAGCAGTACTTC.

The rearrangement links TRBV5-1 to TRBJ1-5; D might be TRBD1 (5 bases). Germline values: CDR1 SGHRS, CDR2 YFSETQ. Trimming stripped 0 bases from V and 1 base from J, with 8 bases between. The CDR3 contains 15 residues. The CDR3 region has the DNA TGCGCCAGCAGCTTGGAAGGGGTAAGCAATCAGCCCCAGCATTTT. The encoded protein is CASSLEGVSNQPQHF.

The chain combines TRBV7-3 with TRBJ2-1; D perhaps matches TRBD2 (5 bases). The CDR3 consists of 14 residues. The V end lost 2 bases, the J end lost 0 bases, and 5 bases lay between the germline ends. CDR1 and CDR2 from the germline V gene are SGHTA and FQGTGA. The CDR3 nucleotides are TGTGCCAGCAGCTTAGGGAGCTCCTACAATGAGCAGTTCTTC. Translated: CASSLGSSYNEQFF.

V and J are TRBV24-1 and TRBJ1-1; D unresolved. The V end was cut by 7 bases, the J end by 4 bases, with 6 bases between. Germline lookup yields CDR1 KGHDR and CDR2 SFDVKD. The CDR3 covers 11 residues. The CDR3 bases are TGTGCCACCAGCCGGGGCACTGAAGCTTTCTTT. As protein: CATSRGTEAFF.

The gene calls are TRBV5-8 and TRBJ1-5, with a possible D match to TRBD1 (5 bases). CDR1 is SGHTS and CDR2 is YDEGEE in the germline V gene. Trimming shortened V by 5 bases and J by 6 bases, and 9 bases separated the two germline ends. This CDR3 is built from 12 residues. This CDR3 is CASRWGGQPQHF. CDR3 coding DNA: TGTGCCAGCAGGTGGGGGGGTCAGCCCCAGCATTTT.

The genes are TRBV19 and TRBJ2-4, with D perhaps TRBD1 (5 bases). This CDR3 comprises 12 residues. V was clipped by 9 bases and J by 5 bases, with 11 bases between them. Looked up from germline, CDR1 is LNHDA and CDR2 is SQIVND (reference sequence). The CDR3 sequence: CASRQSENIQYF. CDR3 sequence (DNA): TGTGCCAGCAGACAGTCTGAAAACATTCAGTACTTC.